These T cell receptor beta chains were read from a single sample in a study of ipilimumab plus nivolumab after autologous stem cell transplantation. The table came from immunoSEQ multiplex PCR; TCRdb's copy has only in-frame clones and leaves some out. This table has more than 15,000 clones, more than 65% appearing once. The sequences come from PBMCs, collected in a trial of ipilimumab plus nivolumab as post-transplant consolidation. Receptors originate from a male donor with diffuse large B-cell lymphoma. Both conserved end residues are part of each CDR3. D genes are given only for firm matches. A clone size is listed for some rows: how often the clone was seen (once, few, many), or a class if it is expanded.

CDR3nt	CDR3aa	abundance	d_gene	v_gene	j_gene
TGTGCCAGCAGCTTAGCCGTCACCGTCGCTTCACCCCTCCACTTT	CASSLAVTVASPLHF	.	.	TRBV7-8	TRBJ1-6
TGTGCCAGCAGTGTGTCCAGCGGGGGGCACAATGAGCAGTTCTTC	CASSVSSGGHNEQFF	.	TRBD2	TRBV6-1	TRBJ2-1
TGTGCCTGGGGAGGGGGGGAAAAACTGTTTTTT	CAWGGGEKLFF	.	.	TRBV30	TRBJ1-4
TGTGCCTGGATGGGCGAGAGCTCCTACAATGAGCAGTTCTTC	CAWMGESSYNEQFF	.	.	TRBV30	TRBJ2-1
TGCGCCAGCAGCCCCCCGTGGGGGGGTGAGCAGTTCTTC	CASSPPWGGEQFF	.	TRBD2	TRBV5-1	TRBJ2-1
TGCGCCAGCAGCCAAAACTACAGGGAGAATTCACCCCTCCACTTT	CASSQNYRENSPLHF	.	.	TRBV4-1	TRBJ1-6
TGCAGCGTTGAAGAAGAGACAGGGGCCGGCTACACCTTC	CSVEEETGAGYTF	.	TRBD1	TRBV29-1	TRBJ1-2
TGTGCCAGCAGTTATAATACGGGCGGTCTCGGTTACGAGCAGTACTTC	CASSYNTGGLGYEQYF	few	.	TRBV7-2	TRBJ2-7
TGTGCCAGCAGGGGACAGGGGGCGGTTGGAGGCTACACCTTC	CASRGQGAVGGYTF	few	TRBD1	TRBV6-1	TRBJ1-2
TGCAGCGTAGGGACAGGGCAAACGGGGGATACGCAGTATTTT	CSVGTGQTGDTQYF	.	TRBD1	TRBV29-1	TRBJ2-3
TGTGCCAGCAGCTTATCGGGGGGTTCCTACGAGCAGTACTTC	CASSLSGGSYEQYF	.	TRBD2	TRBV13	TRBJ2-7
TGTGCCAGCAGCTTAGCTCGGGGGAATCAGCCCCAGCATTTT	CASSLARGNQPQHF	.	.	TRBV7-2	TRBJ1-5
TGTGCCAGTAGTATAGGACATAGCGGGAGGCAAGAGACCCAGTACTTC	CASSIGHSGRQETQYF	once	TRBD2	TRBV19	TRBJ2-5
TGTGCCTGGAGCGGGATACAGGGGGCAGAAAGGACTAATGAAAAACTGTTTTTT	CAWSGIQGAERTNEKLFF	once	TRBD1	TRBV30	TRBJ1-4
TGCGCCAGCAGCTTGGCCAAGACAGGGGGAAACGAAAAACTGTTTTTT	CASSLAKTGGNEKLFF	.	TRBD1	TRBV5-1	TRBJ1-4
TGTGCCTGGACTGGGACGGTTAACTACGAGCAGTACTTC	CAWTGTVNYEQYF	few	.	TRBV30	TRBJ2-7
TGTGCCAGTAGTATGTTGGTCGAGGGAAACTATGGCTACACCTTC	CASSMLVEGNYGYTF	few	.	TRBV19	TRBJ1-2
TGTGCCAGCAGCCTGGATGGAAACACCATATATTTT	CASSLDGNTIYF	few	.	TRBV7-9	TRBJ1-3
TGTGCCAGCAGCCAAGTCGCTAGCGAGACGGGAGAGACCCAGTACTTC	CASSQVASETGETQYF	.	.	TRBV4-2	TRBJ2-5
TGTGCCAGCTCATCCGGGGCCCGGGGATCACCCCTCCACTTT	CASSSGARGSPLHF	.	.	TRBV18	TRBJ1-6
TGTGCCATCAGTCCAGATAACTATGGCTACACCTTC	CAISPDNYGYTF	.	.	TRBV10-3	TRBJ1-2
TGTGCCAGTAGTCCAGGGACTAGCGGGATGGGGAGGGATGAGCAGTTCTTC	CASSPGTSGMGRDEQFF	.	TRBD2	TRBV19	TRBJ2-1
TGTGCCAGCACCCTAGACCGCTATGGCTACACCTTC	CASTLDRYGYTF	.	.	TRBV6-1	TRBJ1-2
TGTGCCATCAGTTCACAGGGTTCCCAAGAGACCCAGTACTTC	CAISSQGSQETQYF	.	.	TRBV10-3	TRBJ2-5
TGTGCCAGCAGCCCCCTCCTTCACGGGAGTAGTTTAGGCGAGCAGTACTTC	CASSPLLHGSSLGEQYF	.	.	TRBV5-5	TRBJ2-7